This T cell receptor (beta chain) is drawn from a study of early T cells in non-severe SARS-CoV-2 infection. For the study at large: Chains were unpaired, as sequencing was done on bulk RNA from unsorted whole blood. Points from the study as a whole: Database matching using VDJdb favored anti-spike CD8 responses, with private and CD4 specificities left missing.

Individual cDNA molecules received unique molecular identifiers. Via MiXCR, TCRdb re-called the 5' RACE reads, giving one row per CDR3 protein. The sample has around 50,000 distinct CDR3 sequences, 3.5% to 5% seen once; the top ten hold roughly 6.4%. In this sample, this clonotype turned up many times. The antigen remains undetermined. The V end was cut by 4 bases, the J end by 7 bases, with 12 bases between. The CDR3 sequence is 14 residues long. The germline gives CDR1 SGHRS, CDR2 YFSETQ. Sequencing used whole blood. The V gene is TRBV5-1, the J gene TRBJ1-6, with D unclear. This receptor was obtained from an adult who was a healthcare worker with PCR-confirmed SARS-CoV-2 infection or an uninfected control (not recorded which). Here the CDR3 reads CASSREFFNSPLHF. DNA for the CDR3: TGCGCCAGCAGCAGGGAGTTTTTCAATTCACCCCTCCACTTT.